What follows are 26 T cell receptor beta chains derived from one specimen sequenced in a study of blood T cell repertoires in COVID-19. Measured with immunoSEQ multiplex PCR; TCRdb has only the in-frame clones, and not every one. The sample includes fewer than 70,000 clones, around 84% of them seen just once. Sequencing was performed on peripheral blood. The receptors here all came from a woman aged 55-69 years with acute or convalescent COVID-19.

The CDR3 DNA reads as TGTGCCACCTCACCGGGGCTTAGGGGGCCCCCTGAAGCTTTCTTT. It encodes CATSPGLRGPPEAFF. The chain combines TRBV12-1 with TRBJ1-1; the table calls TRBD1, which could not be checked here. TRBV12-1 is an annotated pseudogene. CDR3 size: 15 residues.

The chain combines TRBV3-1 (or the pseudogene TRBV3-2) with TRBJ2-7; the match to TRBD2 covers 10 bases. Germline loops: CDR1 LGHDT, CDR2 YNNKEL (reference sequence). The CDR3 spans 14 residues. V lost 3 bases to trimming and J lost 2 bases; unmatched junction nucleotides: 1. CDR3 nucleotides: TGTGCCAGCAGCCACACTAGCGGGGCCTACGAGCAGTACTTC. Translated, it gives CASSHTSGAYEQYF.

The rearrangement uses TRBV2 and TRBJ1-5; D is uncertain. CDR3 length: 17 amino acids. Germline-derived CDR1 and CDR2 are SNHLY and FYNNEI. V lost 5 bases and J 0 bases, leaving 17 bases between the germline ends. As DNA, the CDR3 is TGTGCCAGCAGTTTTTTCCCTCAGGATAGTAGCAATCAGCCCCAGCATTTT. Translating gives CASSFFPQDSSNQPQHF.

The V and J genes are TRBV19 and TRBJ1-2; 8 positions agree with TRBD1. V lost 6 bases and J lost 4; bases outside the gene matches: 10. Germline CDR1 reads LNHDA; CDR2 reads SQIVND (reference sequence). The CDR3 has 15 residues. The chain's CDR3 is CASSQGAGSSYGYTF. The DNA of the CDR3 is TGTGCCAGTAGCCAGGGGGCAGGGTCATCCTATGGCTACACCTTC.

This clone was recorded once. The rearrangement links TRBV5-4 to TRBJ1-6, with D unclear. The CDR3 is made up of 15 amino acids. Germline lookup yields CDR1 SGHNT and CDR2 YYREEE (reference sequence). V lost 0 bases, J lost 1 base, and 5 bases lay in between. CDR3 DNA: TGTGCCAGCAGCTTGGAGAGGTCCTATAATTCACCCCTCCACTTT. It codes for CASSLERSYNSPLHF.

The chain couples TRBV3-1 (or the pseudogene TRBV3-2) to TRBJ2-1; the match to TRBD2 covers 8 bases. CDR1 is LGHDT, CDR2 YNNKEL, per germline (reference sequence). V lost 2 bases to trimming and J lost 15 bases; unmatched junction nucleotides: 6. The CDR3 has 12 amino acids. The DNA of the CDR3 is TGTGCCAGCAGCCAACAGGGACTAGGGCGGTTCTTC. Translated, it gives CASSQQGLGRFF.

This chain joins TRBV5-4 and TRBJ2-3, with 12 bases fitting TRBD2. V shed 5 bases, J shed 8 bases, and the junction held 12 bases outside the gene matches. The germline V gene encodes CDR1 SGHNT and CDR2 YYREEE (reference sequence). There are 16 residues in the CDR3. This chain's CDR3 is CASRLNLAGGSGTQYF. CDR3 DNA: TGTGCCAGCAGGTTGAATCTAGCGGGGGGGTCAGGTACGCAGTATTTT.

V and J are TRBV6-1 and TRBJ1-4; D gene ambiguous. This CDR3 is built from 11 residues. Trimming shortened V by 3 bases and J by 11 bases, and 7 bases separated the two germline ends. Germline V gives CDR1 MNHNS, CDR2 SASEGT. The CDR3 region has the DNA TGTGCCAGCAGTGATACGGGTAAACTGTTTTTT. It encodes CASSDTGKLFF.

The chain links TRBV7-9 to TRBJ1-4; D is unresolved. V gave up 2 bases and J gave up 3 bases, with 10 bases separating them. Germline V CDR1 and CDR2: SEHNR, FQNEAQ (reference sequence). The CDR3 loop spans 15 amino acids. CDR3: CASSLTSGSNEKLFF. Here the CDR3 DNA reads TGTGCCAGCAGCTTAACTTCGGGATCTAATGAAAAACTGTTTTTT.

The V call is TRBV18, the J call TRBJ2-3, with 7 bases fitting TRBD2. The CDR3 covers 16 residues. V lost 6 bases to trimming and J lost 4 bases; unmatched junction nucleotides: 13. From germline, CDR1 is KGHSH and CDR2 LQKENI. CDR3 DNA sequence: TGTGCCAGCTCCGGATGGGAAAGCGGGGCGGCAGATACGCAGTATTTT. Its translation is CASSGWESGAADTQYF.

This chain joins TRBV15 and TRBJ1-3; D might be TRBD1 (5 bases). CDR3 length: 14 amino acids. The germline CDR1 and CDR2 sequences are LNHNV and YYDKDF (reference sequence). With 1 base removed from V and 8 bases from J, the gap between germline ends came to 12 bases. CDR3 DNA sequence: TGTGCCACCAGCAGAGCTACGTGGGACTACACCATATATTTT. It encodes CATSRATWDYTIYF.

J is TRBJ1-2 and V is TRBV25-1; D not resolved. V lost 6 bases and J lost 2, with 13 bases in between. Germline lookup yields CDR1 MGHDK and CDR2 SYGVNS. This CDR3 region has 14 residues. The CDR3 reads CASSRGSGNYGYTF. The CDR3 DNA reads TGTGCCAGCAGCCGAGGGTCGGGGAACTATGGCTACACCTTC.

This chain joins TRBV24-1 and TRBJ2-1; D uncertain. This CDR3 has 13 residues. Germline assignment: CDR1 KGHDR and CDR2 SFDVKD. Deletions cut 9 bases from V and 6 bases from J, with 14 bases between. In DNA, the CDR3 is TGTGCCACCGAAAAAGCCGGGTCCAATGAGCAGTTCTTC. This encodes CATEKAGSNEQFF.

This clone has just a few counts. The chain combines TRBV19 with TRBJ1-1; 8 bases fit TRBD1. This CDR3 is 16 amino acids long. V dropped 3 bases and J dropped 4; count of bases not matched to a gene: 10. Germline V gives CDR1 LNHDA, CDR2 SQIVND (reference sequence). Written as DNA, the CDR3 is TGTGCCAGTAGTATGGGGTCAGGGGGCGCATCCACTGAAGCTTTCTTT. It translates to CASSMGSGGASTEAFF.

CDR3 amino acids: CSVEAQGQGTDTQYF. The CDR3 DNA is TGCAGCGTTGAAGCTCAGGGGCAGGGCACAGATACGCAGTATTTT. The chain recombines TRBV29-1 with TRBJ2-3, with D possibly being TRBD1 (6 bases). CDR1 is SQVTM, CDR2 ANQGSEA, per germline. The CDR3 extends over 15 amino acids. With 1 base removed from V and 1 base from J, the gap between germline ends came to 12 bases.

The genes are TRBV29-1 and TRBJ1-2, with D perhaps TRBD1 (5 bases). The V gene lost 8 bases and the J gene lost 10 bases, with 17 bases spanning the gap. Germline loops: CDR1 SQVTM, CDR2 ANQGSEA. CDR3 size: 11 residues. CDR3 loop: CSLGQGDVYTF. The CDR3 DNA reads TGCAGCCTAGGGCAGGGTGACGTCTACACCTTC.

This chain connects TRBV5-1 to TRBJ2-3, with 10 bases that match TRBD2. J was trimmed by 1 base and V by 4 bases; bases with no gene match: 3. CDR1 SGHRS and CDR2 YFSETQ come from the germline V gene. This CDR3 spans 15 amino acids. CDR3 loop: CASSPGTSGTDTQYF. CDR3 coding DNA: TGCGCCAGCAGCCCCGGGACTAGCGGCACAGATACGCAGTATTTT.

The CDR3 here is CASTSDRDVLGANVLTF. In nucleotides, the CDR3 is TGTGCCAGCACCTCAGACAGGGATGTTTTGGGGGCCAACGTCCTGACTTTC. V is TRBV5-6 and J is TRBJ2-6, with 7 bases that match TRBD1. The ends lost 6 bases at V and 4 bases at J; junction bases unmatched: 13. This CDR3 spans 17 amino acids. The germline V gene has CDR1 SGHDT and CDR2 YYEEEE.

The chain couples TRBV9 to TRBJ1-1, with 11 bases lining up with TRBD1. Germline CDR1 SGDLS, CDR2 YYNGEE. J lost 5 bases, V lost 0 bases, and 6 bases had no gene match. The CDR3 is 16 amino acids. CDR3 DNA sequence: TGTGCCAGCAGCGTAGGGACAGGGGGCGGTGGGACTGAAGCTTTCTTT. This translates into CASSVGTGGGGTEAFF.

The chain carries TRBV12-5 and TRBJ1-1; 7 bases are shared with TRBD1. With 1 base clipped from V and 10 bases from J, the junction kept 6 bases outside the gene matches. CDR3 length: 13 residues. Per the germline V gene, CDR1 is LGHNT and CDR2 is FRNRAP. The DNA for the CDR3 is TGTGCTAGTGGTTTGGCCCTATCAGGGGGAGCTTTCTTT. Translated: CASGLALSGGAFF.

The chain carries TRBV7-3 and TRBJ2-3; possible D gene TRBD2, 6 bases. Per germline, CDR1 SGHTA and CDR2 FQGTGA. V lost 1 base and J 6 bases, leaving 8 bases between the germline ends. The CDR3 extends over 13 amino acids. The CDR3 loop reads CASSLSGTDTQYF. The CDR3 DNA reads as TGTGCCAGCAGCTTAAGCGGGACGGATACGCAGTATTTT. The full variable domain, completed using reference TRBV7-3 and TRBJ2-3, is GAGVSQTPSNKVTEKGKYVELRCDPISGHTALYWYRQSLGQGPEFLIYFQGTGAADDSGLPNDRFFAVRPEGSVSTLKIQRTERGDSAVYLCASSLSGTDTQYFGPGTRLTVL.

V is TRBV11-2 and J is TRBJ2-7; a possible D gene is TRBD1 (5 bases). The CDR3 loop spans 14 amino acids. Germline CDR1 and CDR2: SGHAT and FQNNGV. The ends were cut back, 3 bases at V and 2 bases at J, with 11 bases in the middle. The CDR3 region has the DNA TGTGCCAGCAGCTTCGCCCAGGGCCCCTACGAGCAGTACTTC. This translates into CASSFAQGPYEQYF.

V usage is TRBV11-2 and J usage is TRBJ2-5; TRBD2 might be the D (5 bases). V was pared by 1 base and J by 7 bases, with 10 bases between. The CDR3 sequence is 13 residues long. The germline CDR1 and CDR2 sequences are SGHAT and FQNNGV. For the CDR3, the DNA is TGTGCCAGCAGCTTAGCCGGACTGGGGACCCAGTACTTC. It yields the protein CASSLAGLGTQYF.

This clone showed up just once. The chain couples TRBV9 to TRBJ1-1, with a possible D match to TRBD1 (5 bases). The CDR3 sequence is 17 residues long. The germline V gene encodes CDR1 SGDLS and CDR2 YYNGEE. V shed 0 bases and J shed 4 bases, with 19 bases lying between them. CDR3 in DNA: TGTGCCAGCAGCGTAGCGGGAGGGGCGCGAAGGGGCACTGAAGCTTTCTTT. Translated: CASSVAGGARRGTEAFF.

The chain employs TRBV4-2 and TRBJ1-1; 8 bases are a match to TRBD1. The CDR3 length is 16 residues. CDR1 LGHNA and CDR2 YNFKEQ come from the germline V gene. Germline trimming cut 1 base from V and 0 bases from J; bases unmatched to any gene: 4. The DNA of the CDR3 is TGTGCCAGCAGCCAAGTAACAGGGGGAATGAACACTGAAGCTTTCTTT. Its translation is CASSQVTGGMNTEAFF.

This clone has only one observation. CDR3 sequence: CASKTGLNQPQHF. The CDR3 DNA follows: TGTGCCAGCAAGACAGGGCTCAATCAGCCCCAGCATTTT. The chain links TRBV6-5 to TRBJ1-5; 7 nucleotides line up with TRBD1. Trimming removed 7 bases from V and 3 bases from J; junction bases left unmatched: 3. Germline-derived CDR1 and CDR2 are MNHEY and SVGAGI. The CDR3 has 13 residues.